Listed below are T cell receptor beta chains from one sample, sequenced in a study of CD8+ T cells in alopecia areata. Some clones are missing from TCRdb's copy, which holds only in-frame ones; the method was immunoSEQ multiplex PCR. The table records about 200,000 clones, around 60% of them present only once. The material sequenced was CD4+ T cells sorted from blood, taken at week 4, from a patient treated with tofacitinib. Receptors were obtained from a human donor with alopecia areata. The CDR3 runs from the conserved cysteine through the conserved F or W. Each record gives: clone size, V gene, J gene, D gene, CDR3 DNA, CDR3 protein. D genes are given only for firm matches. Clone size is not always given. Where it is, it says once, few, many or a class for expanded clones.

>-|TRBV5-6|TRBJ1-4|-
TGTGCCAGCAGCTCCACAGGACGGACTAATGAAAAACTGTTTTTT
CASSSTGRTNEKLFF
>once|TRBV7-8|TRBJ1-2|TRBD1
TGTGCCAGCAGCTTAAGGGCAGGGGGCTTGTCTGGCTACACCTTC
CASSLRAGGLSGYTF
>-|TRBV25-1|TRBJ2-3|-
TGTGCCAGCAGTGATCAGAGTAGCACAGATACGCAGTATTTT
CASSDQSSTDTQYF
>-|TRBV5-1|TRBJ1-1|-
TGCGCCAGCAGCTTGGCCGGGCGGCCCCAGGCTTTCTTT
CASSLAGRPQAFF
>-|TRBV5-1|TRBJ2-2|-
TGCGCCAGCAGCTTGCAATCCACGAACACCGGGGAGCTGTTTTTT
CASSLQSTNTGELFF
>-|TRBV5-4|TRBJ2-1|-
TGTGCCAGCAGCTTGGAGTCCGGTGGGGGCGAGCAGTTCTTC
CASSLESGGGEQFF
>-|TRBV30|TRBJ2-7|TRBD2
TGTGCCTGGAGTCGTGGGGGAGGGGCCCACGAGCAGTACTTC
CAWSRGGGAHEQYF
>-|TRBV29-1|TRBJ2-7|-
TGCAGCGGGGCGGGCGGTAGCTCCTACGAGCAGTACTTC
CSGAGGSSYEQYF
>few|TRBV19|TRBJ1-2|-
TGTGCCACCAAGACCCGCGATCGCTACACCTTC
CATKTRDRYTF
>-|TRBV9|TRBJ2-7|TRBD1
TGTGCCAGCAGCGTAGCGCCCGGACAGGTTTACGAGCAGTACTTC
CASSVAPGQVYEQYF
>-|TRBV29-1|TRBJ2-2|TRBD2
TGCAGCGTGGGGGAGCGGGGAAAGACCGGGGAGCTGTTTTTT
CSVGERGKTGELFF
>few|TRBV5-1|TRBJ1-6|-
TGCGCCAGCAGCTGGGGATCGGATTCACCCCTCCACTTT
CASSWGSDSPLHF
>-|TRBV7-2|TRBJ1-6|-
TGTGCCAGCAGCCGGACCAGCTATAATTCACCCCTCCACTTT
CASSRTSYNSPLHF
>-|TRBV5-4|TRBJ2-5|TRBD2
TGTGCCAGCAGCTTGGGACTAGCGGGGGGTCAAGAGACCCAGTACTTC
CASSLGLAGGQETQYF
>once|TRBV2|TRBJ1-5|TRBD1
TGTGCCAGCAGTGGGAGGGCGGGACAGGGCCGCAATCAGCCCCAGCATTTT
CASSGRAGQGRNQPQHF
>-|TRBV7-2|TRBJ1-2|-
TGTGCCAGCAGCTACCTGACAGTTGGCTACACCTTC
CASSYLTVGYTF